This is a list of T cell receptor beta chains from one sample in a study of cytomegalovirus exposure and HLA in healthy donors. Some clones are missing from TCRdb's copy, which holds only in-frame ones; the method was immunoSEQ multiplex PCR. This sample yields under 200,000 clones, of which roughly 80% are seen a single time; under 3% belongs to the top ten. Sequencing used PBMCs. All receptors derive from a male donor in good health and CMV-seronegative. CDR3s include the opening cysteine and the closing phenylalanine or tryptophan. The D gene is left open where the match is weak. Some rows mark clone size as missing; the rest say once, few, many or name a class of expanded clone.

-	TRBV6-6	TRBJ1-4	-	TGTGCCAGCAGCACCCGAGGAGGGGAAAAACTGTTTTTT	CASSTRGGEKLFF
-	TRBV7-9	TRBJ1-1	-	TGTGCCAGCAGCTTGAGGGAGCCAGACACTGAAGCTTTCTTT	CASSLREPDTEAFF
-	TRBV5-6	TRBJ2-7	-	TGTGCCAGCAGCCTGGGGGCGCGCTACGAGCAGTACTTC	CASSLGARYEQYF
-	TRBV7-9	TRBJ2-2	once	TGTGCCAGCAGCTTGAACAGGGTTTACGGGGAGCTGTTTTTT	CASSLNRVYGELFF
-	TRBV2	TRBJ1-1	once	TGTGCCAGCACCCACAGGATAGAACAGGGTCCAACGGTGAACACTGAAGCTTTCTTT	CASTHRIEQGPTVNTEAFF
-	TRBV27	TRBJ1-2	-	TGTGCCAGCAGTTTATCGACAGGAGCCTATGGCTACACCTTC	CASSLSTGAYGYTF
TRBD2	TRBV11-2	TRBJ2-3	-	TGTGCCAGCAGCCATTTTGCGGGGGGGCAGGGAGATACGCAGTATTTT	CASSHFAGGQGDTQYF
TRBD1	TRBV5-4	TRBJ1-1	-	TGTGCCAGCAGCTTGGGGGGACAGAATCTTTGGAACACTGAAGCTTTCTTT	CASSLGGQNLWNTEAFF
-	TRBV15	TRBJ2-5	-	TGTGCCACCAGCAGAGTGCGGCAGAGTAACCAAGAGACCCAGTACTTC	CATSRVRQSNQETQYF
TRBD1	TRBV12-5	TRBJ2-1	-	TGTGCTAGTGGACCCGGGACAGGACTTTACAATGAGCAGTTCTTC	CASGPGTGLYNEQFF
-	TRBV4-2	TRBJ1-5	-	TGTGCCAGCAGCCAAGAATCCGGGGGTGGAAATCAGCCCCAGCATTTT	CASSQESGGGNQPQHF